The 22 T cell receptor beta chains below come from one sample, sequenced in a study of immune evolution from preneoplasia to lung adenocarcinoma. Assay used: immunoSEQ multiplex PCR; TCRdb lists only in-frame clones, some missing. The sample consists of some 6,500 clones, about four fifths of them appearing once. Sequences were obtained from FFPE lung adenocarcinoma in situ tissue. These receptors all stem from a donor aged 70 or over with lung adenocarcinoma.

This clone was counted only a few times. The V call is TRBV7-2, the J call TRBJ1-5; weak D call: TRBD1 (5 bases). This CDR3 spans 14 amino acids. Germline-derived CDR1 and CDR2 are SGHTA and FQGNSA. Trimming cost V 7 bases and J 6 bases, with 16 bases left between them. The CDR3 DNA reads TGTGCCAGCACCCTAAACAGGAACTTTCAGCCCCAGCATTTT. It is translated as CASTLNRNFQPQHF.

J is TRBJ1-4 and V is TRBV5-1, with a tentative D call TRBD1 (5 bases). V gave up 2 bases and J gave up 10 bases, with 12 bases separating them. Germline values: CDR1 SGHRS, CDR2 YFSETQ. The CDR3 loop spans 13 amino acids. This CDR3 reads CASSFPGERKLFF. As DNA, the CDR3 is TGCGCCAGCAGCTTCCCGGGGGAGAGAAAACTGTTTTTT.

The chain employs TRBV5-1 and TRBJ1-2, with D maybe TRBD1 (5 bases). The germline V gene encodes CDR1 SGHRS and CDR2 YFSETQ. The CDR3 contains 13 residues. V gave up 1 base and J gave up 5 bases, with 9 bases separating them. The CDR3 reads CASSLSGKYGYTF. The CDR3 region has the DNA TGCGCCAGCAGCTTGTCAGGGAAATATGGCTACACCTTC.

The chain has TRBV5-1 and TRBJ2-7; TRBD1 agrees at 7 bases. The CDR3 has 14 amino acids. Germline V lookup: CDR1 SGHRS, CDR2 YFSETQ. J gave up 5 bases and V 6 bases, and 11 bases lay outside the gene matches. The CDR3 region has the DNA TGCGCCAGCATGAGGACAGGAGGCAAAAACGAGCAGTACTTC. Protein product: CASMRTGGKNEQYF. The whole variable domain, remainder taken from reference TRBV5-1 and TRBJ2-7, is KAGVTQTPRYLIKTRGQQVTLSCSPISGHRSVSWYQQTPGQGLQFLFEYFSETQRNKGNFPGRFSGRQFSNSRSEMNVSTLELGDSALYLCASMRTGGKNEQYFGPGTRLTVT.

V usage is TRBV7-9 and J usage is TRBJ1-2, with D tentatively TRBD1 (5 bases). Germline CDR1 and CDR2: SEHNR and FQNEAQ (reference sequence). The CDR3 totals 16 residues. V lost 3 bases to trimming and J lost 6 bases, with 20 bases between them. Here the CDR3 reads CASSLTQPRDLHGYTF. The CDR3, as DNA: TGTGCCAGCAGCTTGACCCAACCCCGGGACCTTCATGGCTACACCTTC.

The V call is TRBV9, the J call TRBJ1-1, with 7 bases fitting TRBD1. After removal of 0 bases from V and 5 bases from J, the junction contained 10 bases not matched to a gene. CDR1 is SGDLS and CDR2 is YYNGEE in the germline V gene. This CDR3 is built from 16 residues. The CDR3 nucleotides read TGTGCCAGCAGCGTAGGGTTGGGAAGGGGGCCTACTGAAGCTTTCTTT. As protein: CASSVGLGRGPTEAFF. Supplemented by reference TRBV9 and TRBJ1-1, the full variable domain reads DSGVTQTPKHLITATGQRVTLRCSPRSGDLSVYWYQQSLDQGLQFLIQYYNGEERAKGNILERFSAQQFPDLHSELNLSSLELGDSALYFCASSVGLGRGPTEAFFGQGTRLTVV.

The V gene is TRBV15, the J gene TRBJ2-5; perhaps TRBD1 as D (6 bases). The ends were cut back, 1 base at V and 5 bases at J, with 14 bases in the middle. Germline CDR1 is LNHNV and CDR2 is YYDKDF (reference sequence). The CDR3 totals 15 residues. Here the CDR3 reads CATSRGTGFGETQYF. In DNA form, the CDR3 reads TGTGCCACCAGCAGAGGAACAGGGTTCGGGGAGACCCAGTACTTC.

The rearrangement joins TRBV6-5 to TRBJ2-7; a possible D gene is TRBD1 (8 bases). Germline values: CDR1 MNHEY, CDR2 SVGAGI. This CDR3 has 14 residues. The germline V and J ends were trimmed by 4 bases and 5 bases, with 15 bases remaining between them. The chain's CDR3 is CASSLNRGRDEQYF. For the CDR3, the DNA is TGTGCCAGCAGTTTGAACAGGGGGAGGGACGAGCAGTACTTC.

This clone was detected once. CDR3 protein: CASSSPYVAESNTEAFF. The DNA of the CDR3 is TGTGCCAGCAGCTCTCCTTACGTGGCAGAAAGTAACACTGAAGCTTTCTTT. The rearrangement uses TRBV7-9 and TRBJ1-1; D call uncertain. Germline values: CDR1 SEHNR, CDR2 FQNEAQ (reference sequence). The ends were cut back, 4 bases at V and 2 bases at J, with 20 bases in the middle. The CDR3 runs 17 residues. Looking up the rest from reference TRBV7-9 and TRBJ1-1 gives the full variable domain: DTGVSQNPRHKITKRGQNVTFRCDPISEHNRLYWYRQTLGQGPEFLTYFQNEAQLEKSRLLSDRFSAERPKGSFSTLEIQRTEQGDSAMYLCASSSPYVAESNTEAFFGQGTRLTVV.

CDR3 in amino acids: CASSRVQGDYGYTF. CDR3 coding DNA: TGCGCCAGCAGCCGAGTACAGGGGGACTATGGCTACACCTTC. V usage is TRBV4-1 and J usage is TRBJ1-2; 8 nucleotides line up with TRBD1. This CDR3 region has 14 residues. Germline CDR1 is MGHRA and CDR2 is YSYEKL. V shed 4 bases, J shed 3 bases, and the junction held 4 bases outside the gene matches.

The chain uses TRBV6-5 and TRBJ1-1; D unclear. Trimming shortened V by 0 bases and J by 0 bases, and 11 bases separated the two germline ends. This CDR3 region has 16 residues. Germline CDR1 and CDR2: MNHEY and SVGAGI. CDR3 sequence: CASSYSRRLLNTEAFF. The CDR3 DNA follows: TGTGCCAGCAGTTACTCGAGACGGCTATTGAACACTGAAGCTTTCTTT.

The V and J genes are TRBV19 and TRBJ1-2, with D perhaps matching TRBD1 (5 bases). Germline CDR1 reads LNHDA; CDR2 reads SQIVND (reference sequence). The CDR3 is 17 amino acids. V was clipped by 2 bases and J by 4 bases, with 20 bases between them. The CDR3: CASSIFPLLDSAYGYTF. As DNA, the CDR3 is TGTGCCAGTAGTATATTCCCCTTACTCGACAGTGCCTATGGCTACACCTTC.

The chain combines TRBV27 with TRBJ1-3; 9 bases match TRBD1. Germline lookup yields CDR1 MNHEY and CDR2 SMNVEV (reference sequence). The CDR3 is made up of 18 amino acids. Trimming took 5 bases from V and 2 from J; bases not matched to a gene: 13. The CDR3 nucleotides are TGTGCCAGCAGTCCCGCGGGACAGGGATTTCGTACTGGAAACACCATATATTTT. Amino acids: CASSPAGQGFRTGNTIYF.

The V and J genes are TRBV28 and TRBJ1-2, with TRBD1 matching 8 bases. V was pared by 6 bases and J by 4 bases, with 1 base of the junction left unmatched. The germline CDR1 and CDR2 sequences are MDHEN and SYDVKM. The CDR3 spans 12 residues. The CDR3 sequence is CASRTGVYGYTF. CDR3 in DNA: TGTGCCAGCAGGACAGGGGTCTATGGCTACACCTTC.

The rearrangement links TRBV5-1 to TRBJ2-2; D is possibly TRBD1 or TRBD2 (5 bases each). The germline gives CDR1 SGHRS, CDR2 YFSETQ. V lost 0 bases to trimming and J lost 7 bases, with 13 bases between them. The CDR3 sequence is 15 residues long. For the CDR3, the DNA is TGCGCCAGCAGCTTGGGAGCAGGGAGTAACGGGGAGCTGTTTTTT. Translating it yields CASSLGAGSNGELFF.

This chain connects TRBV28 to TRBJ1-2, with TRBD1 identical over 11 bases. Looked up from germline, CDR1 is MDHEN and CDR2 is SYDVKM. The CDR3 extends over 15 amino acids. Unmatched junction bases numbered 12, after V lost 10 bases and J lost 5 bases. The CDR3 DNA sequence: TGTGCCACCGAAAGCCGGGACAGGGGGTTTTATGGCTACACCTTC. Protein sequence: CATESRDRGFYGYTF.

This clone came up once. This chain joins TRBV30 and TRBJ1-2; D unresolved. V dropped 7 bases and J dropped 7 bases, with 13 bases sitting between them. Looked up from germline, CDR1 is GTSNPN and CDR2 is SVGIG (reference sequence). The CDR3 is 11 amino acids. CDR3 sequence: CAFSAAAGYTF. CDR3 coding DNA: TGTGCCTTCTCAGCGGCAGCTGGCTACACCTTC.

The chain carries TRBV5-1 and TRBJ2-5; TRBD1 might be the D (6 bases). This CDR3 comprises 15 residues. V lost 7 bases and J 5 bases, leaving 21 bases between the germline ends. CDR1 SGHRS and CDR2 YFSETQ come from the germline V gene. The CDR3 nucleotides are TGCGCCAGCGAGGAAGGGGGAATGATAGGCGAGACCCAGTACTTC. It is translated as CASEEGGMIGETQYF.

The rearrangement joins TRBV28 to TRBJ2-2; D is possibly TRBD2 (6 bases). V lost 8 bases, J lost 8 bases, and 18 bases lay in between. CDR3 length: 14 residues. CDR1 and CDR2 from the germline V gene are MDHEN and SYDVKM. The CDR3 loop is CASSSPGGSGELFF. The CDR3, as DNA: TGTGCCAGCTCCTCTCCCGGGGGTTCAGGGGAGCTGTTTTTT.

The chain carries TRBV6-6 and TRBJ2-1, with 9 bases aligning to TRBD2. Germline V lookup: CDR1 MNHNY, CDR2 SVGAGI (reference sequence). With V trimmed by 6 bases and J by 4 bases, 10 bases remained unmatched. This CDR3 is 16 amino acids long. Written as DNA, the CDR3 is TGTGCCAGCAGCACATTAGGCGGGGGGGCGTACAATGAGCAGTTCTTC. This translates into CASSTLGGGAYNEQFF.

V usage is TRBV5-1 and J usage is TRBJ1-2; perhaps TRBD1 as D (5 bases). CDR3 length: 12 amino acids. Trimming pared 0 bases from V and 5 bases from J, leaving 5 bases between. Germline values: CDR1 SGHRS, CDR2 YFSETQ. Here the CDR3 reads CASSLGQYGYTF. CDR3 nucleotides: TGCGCCAGCAGCTTGGGACAGTATGGCTACACCTTC.

This clone was observed a few times. The V gene is TRBV27, the J gene TRBJ1-2; D remains unclear. Trimming left V 2 bases short and J 0 bases short, with 10 bases between. In germline, CDR1 is MNHEY, CDR2 SMNVEV (reference sequence). CDR3 size: 15 residues. The CDR3: CASSLDNSPNYGYTF. In DNA, the CDR3 is TGTGCCAGCAGTTTAGACAACAGCCCTAACTATGGCTACACCTTC.